The 13 T cell receptor beta chains below all came from one sample that was sequenced in a study of radiation and T cells in renal cell carcinoma. The data were produced by immunoSEQ multiplex PCR, yet TCRdb's version contains in-frame clones alone and is incomplete. The table has tens of thousands of clones, roughly three quarters seen once. As to time point: baseline pretreatment blood. As to treatment: 15 Gy SBRT to primary tumor, nephrectomy 4 weeks later. This sample comprised blood, obtained from a patient whose treatment included radiotherapy and nephrectomy. The receptors come from a man in his sixties with renal cell carcinoma.

The chain employs TRBV4-3 and TRBJ2-1; D is ambiguous. The V gene lost 0 bases and the J gene lost 5 bases, with 20 bases spanning the gap. Germline V lookup: CDR1 LGHNA, CDR2 YSLEER. The CDR3 spans 18 residues. The CDR3 DNA is TGCGCCAGCAGCCAAGACCCCCTTAAGATAATTGGACACAATGAGCAGTTCTTC. Protein sequence: CASSQDPLKIIGHNEQFF.

The rearrangement uses TRBV9 and TRBJ2-1, with D possibly called TRBD1 or TRBD2 (5 bases each). The V gene's germline CDR1 is SGDLS and CDR2 YYNGEE. CDR3 length: 13 amino acids. Trimming pared 4 bases from V and 12 bases from J, leaving 17 bases between. CDR3 region: CASSRRQSEGQFF. CDR3 sequence (DNA): TGTGCCAGCAGCAGAAGACAGAGCGAGGGGCAGTTCTTC. Full variable domain (rest looked up from reference TRBV9 and TRBJ2-1): DSGVTQTPKHLITATGQRVTLRCSPRSGDLSVYWYQQSLDQGLQFLIQYYNGEERAKGNILERFSAQQFPDLHSELNLSSLELGDSALYFCASSRRQSEGQFFGPGTRLTVL.

The V and J genes are TRBV7-8 and TRBJ1-1; TRBD1 aligns across 8 bases. The V gene's germline CDR1 is SGHVS and CDR2 FQNEAQ. The CDR3 loop spans 16 amino acids. V lost 5 bases, J lost 3 bases, and 11 bases stayed unmatched. The CDR3 region is CASSQIPQGVDTEAFF. The CDR3 DNA follows: TGTGCCAGCAGCCAGATCCCACAGGGGGTCGACACTGAAGCTTTCTTT.

The CDR3 DNA sequence: TGTGCCAGCAGCCTGGGACTAGTCGAGCAGTACTTC. This translates into CASSLGLVEQYF. V usage is TRBV6-1 and J usage is TRBJ2-7; TRBD2 agrees at 8 bases. J was trimmed by 6 bases and V by 6 bases; bases with no gene match: 4. The CDR3 totals 12 residues. Germline CDR1 and CDR2: MNHNS and SASEGT.

The chain has TRBV25-1 and TRBJ2-1, with D possibly matching TRBD2 (6 bases). Germline V CDR1 and CDR2: MGHDK, SYGVNS. V shed 6 bases and J shed 1 base, with 22 bases lying between them. The CDR3 contains 18 residues. CDR3 DNA: TGTGCCAGCAGCGATTTCGGGGTAGGAGGGAGTTCCTACAATGAGCAGTTCTTC. Residues: CASSDFGVGGSSYNEQFF.

This clone was picked up a small number of times. The chain combines TRBV6-4 with TRBJ2-1; 8 bases align to TRBD2. This CDR3 contains 15 residues. From germline, CDR1 is MRHNA and CDR2 SNTAGT. V lost 6 bases to trimming and J lost 2 bases; unmatched junction nucleotides: 6. The CDR3 DNA reads TGTGCCAGCAGCAAAGCGGGAGAACCCTACAATGAGCAGTTCTTC. Amino acid sequence: CASSKAGEPYNEQFF.

Within the sample, this clone is medium-sized. This chain connects TRBV30 to TRBJ2-2; TRBD1 agrees at 7 bases. CDR3 length: 18 residues. The germline V gene encodes CDR1 GTSNPN and CDR2 SVGIG (reference sequence). Trimming at V came to 2 bases and at J to 8 bases, leaving 20 bases not matched to a gene. The CDR3 sequence: CAWSFTQGPGTVMGELFF. The DNA for the CDR3 is TGTGCCTGGAGTTTCACACAAGGGCCTGGGACAGTAATGGGGGAGCTGTTTTTT.

The V and J genes are TRBV2 and TRBJ2-3, with D perhaps matching TRBD2 (6 bases). This CDR3 is 13 amino acids long. Per germline, CDR1 SNHLY and CDR2 FYNNEI. The V and J ends lost 9 bases and 2 bases respectively, with 12 bases between them. Here the CDR3 reads CASLGRITDTQYF. CDR3 nucleotide sequence: TGTGCCAGTCTGGGGAGGATCACAGATACGCAGTATTTT.

This chain joins TRBV5-1 and TRBJ2-3, with 11 bases aligning to TRBD2. Looked up from germline, CDR1 is SGHRS and CDR2 is YFSETQ. V shed 2 bases and J 6 bases; nucleotides not matched to a gene: 8. The CDR3 has 16 residues. CDR3 nucleotides: TGCGCCAGCAGCTTAGGGCTAGCGGGAGGTTCGGATACGCAGTATTTT. Its protein is CASSLGLAGGSDTQYF.

The chain is built from TRBV9 and TRBJ2-2, with 9 bases aligning to TRBD2. Germline V gives CDR1 SGDLS, CDR2 YYNGEE. After removal of 4 bases from V and 7 bases from J, the junction contained 11 bases not matched to a gene. The CDR3 runs to 16 residues. CDR3 nucleotides: TGTGCCAGCAGCACCCGGGCTAGCGGGGACGGCGGGGAGCTGTTTTTT. This translates into CASSTRASGDGGELFF.

The chain employs TRBV2 and TRBJ2-7, with D perhaps matching TRBD1 (6 bases). V lost 6 bases, J lost 8 bases, and 17 bases lay in between. Germline-derived CDR1 and CDR2 are SNHLY and FYNNEI. The CDR3 runs to 13 residues. The DNA of the CDR3 is TGTGCCAGCAGAGACAGGATAACATACAAGCAGTACTTC. Translating gives CASRDRITYKQYF. The full variable domain, rest sourced from reference TRBV2 and TRBJ2-7, is EPEVTQTPSHQVTQMGQEVILRCVPISNHLYFYWYRQILGQKVEFLVSFYNNEISEKSEIFDDQFSVERPDGSNFTLKIRSTKLEDSAMYFCASRDRITYKQYFGPGTRLTVT.

This chain joins TRBV2 and TRBJ1-3, with D uncertain. The CDR3 sequence is 15 residues long. Per the germline V gene, CDR1 is SNHLY and CDR2 is FYNNEI. V was clipped by 5 bases and J by 0 bases, with 11 bases between them. This CDR3 reads CASSLVGNSGNTIYF. In nucleotides, the CDR3 is TGTGCCAGCAGTTTGGTAGGGAACTCTGGAAACACCATATATTTT.

The chain recombines TRBV10-1 with TRBJ2-1, with a tentative D call TRBD1 (6 bases). The CDR3 runs 16 residues. Germline V gene lookup returns CDR1 WNHNN and CDR2 SYGVQD (reference sequence). Trimming stripped 0 bases from V and 4 bases from J, with 13 bases between. The CDR3 sequence is CASSESSRGRYNEQFF. The DNA for the CDR3 is TGCGCCAGCAGTGAGTCATCCAGGGGTAGGTACAATGAGCAGTTCTTC.